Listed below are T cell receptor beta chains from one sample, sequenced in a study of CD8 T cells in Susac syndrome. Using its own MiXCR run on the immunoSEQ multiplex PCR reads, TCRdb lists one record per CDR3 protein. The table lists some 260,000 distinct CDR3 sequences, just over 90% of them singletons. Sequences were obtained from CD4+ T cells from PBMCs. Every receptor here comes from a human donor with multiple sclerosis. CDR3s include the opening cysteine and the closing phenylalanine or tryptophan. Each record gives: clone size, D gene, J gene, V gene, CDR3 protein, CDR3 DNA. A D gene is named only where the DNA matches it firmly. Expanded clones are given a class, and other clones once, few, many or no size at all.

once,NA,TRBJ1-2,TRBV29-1,CSDQRSNYGYTF,TGCAGCGACCAGCGGTCTAACTATGGCTACACCTTC
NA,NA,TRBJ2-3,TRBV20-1,CSARPPVATQADTQYF,TGCAGTGCTAGACCACCCGTAGCCACTCAGGCAGATACGCAGTATTTT
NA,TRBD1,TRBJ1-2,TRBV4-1,CASSLDRGREGYTF,TGCGCCAGCAGCCTTGACAGGGGGCGAGAGGGCTACACCTTC
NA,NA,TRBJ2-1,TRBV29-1,CSVTNSGTQQFF,TGCAGCGTCACTAATTCCGGGACCCAGCAGTTCTTC
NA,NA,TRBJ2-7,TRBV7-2,CASSLSQATYEQYF,TGTGCCAGCAGCTTAAGTCAGGCGACCTACGAGCAGTACTTC
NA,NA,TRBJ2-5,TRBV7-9,CASSLVSGGQETQYF,TGTGCCAGCAGCTTAGTCAGCGGCGGCCAAGAGACCCAGTACTTC
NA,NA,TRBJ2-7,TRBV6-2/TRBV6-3,CASKWRTESYEQYF,TGTGCCAGCAAATGGAGGACCGAATCCTACGAGCAGTACTTC
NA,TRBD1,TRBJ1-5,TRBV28,CASSSGDRGLDQPQHF,TGTGCCAGCAGTTCTGGGGACAGGGGCCTCGATCAGCCCCAGCATTTT
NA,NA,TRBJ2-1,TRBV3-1,CASSQRGGINEQFF,TGTGCCAGCAGCCAAAGAGGCGGGATCAATGAGCAGTTCTTC
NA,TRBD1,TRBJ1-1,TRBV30,CAWSTTGDAEAFF,TGTGCCTGGAGTACCACAGGGGACGCTGAAGCTTTCTTT
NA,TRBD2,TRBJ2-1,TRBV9,CASSDKAGVLYNEQFF,TGTGCCAGCAGCGATAAAGCGGGAGTGCTCTACAATGAGCAGTTCTTC
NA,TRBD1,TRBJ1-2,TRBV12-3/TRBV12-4,CASSSETGADGYTF,TGTGCCAGCAGTTCCGAGACAGGGGCTGATGGCTACACCTTC
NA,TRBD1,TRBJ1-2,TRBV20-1,CSARSATGDNYGYTF,TGCAGTGCTAGATCCGCGACAGGGGACAACTATGGCTACACCTTC
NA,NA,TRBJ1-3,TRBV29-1,CSVSGISGNTIYF,TGCAGCGTTTCAGGCATTTCTGGAAACACCATATATTTT
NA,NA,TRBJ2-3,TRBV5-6,CASSFPGQELTDTQYF,TGTGCCAGCAGCTTTCCGGGGCAGGAGCTCACAGATACGCAGTATTTT
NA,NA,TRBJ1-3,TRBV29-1,CSARAGNTIYF,TGCAGCGCCAGGGCGGGAAACACCATATATTTT
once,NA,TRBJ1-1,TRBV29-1,CSVLSVNTEAFF,TGCAGCGTTTTATCGGTGAACACTGAAGCTTTCTTT
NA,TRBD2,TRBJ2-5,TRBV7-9,CASSLGGGREETQYF,TGTGCCAGCAGCTTAGGAGGCGGGAGGGAGGAGACCCAGTACTTC
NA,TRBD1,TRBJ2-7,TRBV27,CASSPLTGGPNEQYF,TGTGCCAGCAGTCCGCTTACAGGGGGCCCCAACGAGCAGTACTTC
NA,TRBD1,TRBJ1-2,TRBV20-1,CSAPAGTGGAYGYTF,TGCAGTGCTCCGGCCGGGACAGGGGGCGCTTACGGCTACACCTTC
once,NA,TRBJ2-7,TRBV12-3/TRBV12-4,CASSLWDGASYEQYF,TGTGCCAGCAGTTTGTGGGACGGAGCCTCCTACGAGCAGTACTTC
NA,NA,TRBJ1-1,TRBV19,CASTPGGRGFAFF,TGTGCCAGTACCCCGGGGGGGCGAGGGTTCGCTTTCTTT
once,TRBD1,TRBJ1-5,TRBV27,CASSLGFGTDQPQHF,TGTGCCAGCAGTTTAGGGTTCGGGACAGATCAGCCCCAGCATTTT
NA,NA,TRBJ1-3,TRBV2,CASSGAGGNTIYF,TGTGCCAGCAGTGGGGCAGGTGGAAACACCATATATTTT
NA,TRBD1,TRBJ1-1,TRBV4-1,CASSQRDRGQGTEAFF,TGCGCCAGCAGCCAAAGGGACAGGGGGCAGGGGACTGAAGCTTTCTTT
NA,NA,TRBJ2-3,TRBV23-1,CASSLRIAYLGTDTQYF,TGCGCCAGCAGTCTCCGAATAGCGTATTTGGGCACAGATACGCAGTATTTT
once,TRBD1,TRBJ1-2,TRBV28,CASSKQGDYGYTF,TGTGCCAGCAGTAAACAGGGGGACTATGGCTACACCTTC
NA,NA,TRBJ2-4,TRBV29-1,CSVALLAKNIQYF,TGCAGCGTTGCCCTTCTAGCCAAAAACATTCAGTACTTC
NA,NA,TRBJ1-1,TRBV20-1,CSARETRRTEAFF,TGCAGTGCTAGGGAGACAAGGCGAACTGAAGCTTTCTTT
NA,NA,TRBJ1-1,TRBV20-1,CSASGWGGQGTEAFF,TGCAGTGCTAGTGGTTGGGGCGGCCAGGGGACTGAAGCTTTCTTT
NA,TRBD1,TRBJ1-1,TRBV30,CAWSDRANTEAFF,TGTGCCTGGAGCGACAGGGCTAACACTGAAGCTTTCTTT
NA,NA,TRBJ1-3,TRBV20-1,CSASHRNTIYF,TGCAGTGCTAGCCACAGAAACACCATATATTTT
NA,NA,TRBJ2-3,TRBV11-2,CASSLGRAVTDTQYF,TGTGCCAGCAGCTTAGGACGTGCAGTCACAGATACGCAGTATTTT
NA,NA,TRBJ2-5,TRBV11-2,CASSFGWETQYF,TGTGCCAGCAGCTTTGGTTGGGAGACCCAGTACTTC
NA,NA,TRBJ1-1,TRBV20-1,CSAMEWDTEAFF,TGCAGTGCTATGGAATGGGACACTGAAGCTTTCTTT
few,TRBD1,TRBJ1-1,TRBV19,CASSTGQGLNTEAFF,TGTGCCAGTAGTACGGGACAGGGTTTGAACACTGAAGCTTTCTTT
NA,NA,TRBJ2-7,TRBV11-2,CASSQNYEQYF,TGTGCCAGCAGCCAGAACTACGAGCAGTACTTC
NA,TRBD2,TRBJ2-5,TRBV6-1,CASSALTSGGGETQYF,TGTGCCAGCAGTGCCTTGACTAGCGGGGGAGGAGAGACCCAGTACTTC
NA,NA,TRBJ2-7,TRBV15,CATSRAGLRDEQYF,TGTGCCACCAGCAGAGCGGGACTTAGAGACGAGCAGTACTTC
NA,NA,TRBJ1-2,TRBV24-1,CATSDGEGNAYGYTF,TGTGCCACCAGTGATGGGGAGGGCAATGCTTATGGCTACACCTTC
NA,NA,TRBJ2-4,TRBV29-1,CSVERSGVAKNIQYF,TGCAGCGTTGAGCGTTCAGGGGTAGCCAAAAACATTCAGTACTTC
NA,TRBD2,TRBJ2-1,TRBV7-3,CASSLAGANNEQFF,TGTGCCAGCAGCTTGGCGGGAGCGAACAATGAGCAGTTCTTC
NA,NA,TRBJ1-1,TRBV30,CAWSVSGADEAFF,TGTGCCTGGAGTGTATCGGGAGCGGATGAAGCTTTCTTT
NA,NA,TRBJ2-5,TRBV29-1,CSARDQETQYF,TGCAGCGCCCGGGATCAAGAGACCCAGTACTTC
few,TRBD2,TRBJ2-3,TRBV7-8,CASSTGLAGGGDTQYF,TGTGCCAGCAGCACGGGACTAGCGGGGGGTGGAGATACGCAGTATTTT
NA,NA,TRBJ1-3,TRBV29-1,CSVQPVGGNTIYF,TGCAGCGTTCAGCCCGTTGGGGGAAACACCATATATTTT
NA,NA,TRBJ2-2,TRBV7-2,CASSFRELVTGELFF,TGTGCCAGCAGCTTCCGGGAGCTCGTCACCGGGGAGCTGTTTTTT
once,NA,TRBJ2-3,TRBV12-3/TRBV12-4,CASSPIATRGDTQYF,TGTGCCAGCAGCCCGATAGCAACCCGGGGGGATACGCAGTATTTT
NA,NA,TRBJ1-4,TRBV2,CASSETVGGYNEKLFF,TGTGCCAGCAGTGAAACTGTTGGGGGATATAATGAAAAACTGTTTTTT
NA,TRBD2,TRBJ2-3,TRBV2,CASMGLAGQPTDTQYF,TGTGCCAGCATGGGACTAGCGGGACAACCCACAGATACGCAGTATTTT
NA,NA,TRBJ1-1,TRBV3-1,CASSLSTWYQDTEAFF,TGTGCCAGCAGCCTCAGCACGTGGTATCAGGACACTGAAGCTTTCTTT
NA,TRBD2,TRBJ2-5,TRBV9,CASSVGASAGGLETQYF,TGTGCCAGCAGCGTAGGGGCTAGCGCGGGGGGATTGGAGACCCAGTACTTC
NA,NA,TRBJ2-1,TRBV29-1,CSVGQGSNEQFF,TGCAGCGTGGGGCAGGGTTCTAATGAGCAGTTCTTC
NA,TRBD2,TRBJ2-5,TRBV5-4,CASSASGGGKETQYF,TGTGCCAGCAGCGCTAGCGGGGGGGGAAAAGAGACCCAGTACTTC
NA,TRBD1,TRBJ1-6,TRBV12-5,CASGTGTGDSPLHF,TGTGCTAGTGGTACCGGGACAGGGGATTCACCCCTCCACTTT
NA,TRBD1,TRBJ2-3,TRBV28,CASRTGQDTDTQYF,TGTGCCAGCAGAACAGGACAGGACACAGATACGCAGTATTTT
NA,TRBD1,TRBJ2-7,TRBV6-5,CASRLTGVYEQYF,TGTGCCAGCAGGTTGACAGGGGTCTACGAGCAGTACTTC
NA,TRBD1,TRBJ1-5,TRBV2,CASGGQGGQPQHF,TGTGCCAGCGGGGGACAGGGAGGTCAGCCCCAGCATTTT